This T cell receptor (beta chain) came from a study of response to subunit inactivated influenza vaccine. Trimming pared 1 base from V and 4 bases from J, leaving 14 bases between. This CDR3 has 15 amino acids. The germline V gene has CDR1 LGHDT and CDR2 YNNKEL (reference sequence). TCRdb re-analysed the RT-PCR reads in MiXCR, keeping a single row per CDR3 protein. Of fewer than 750,000 distinct CDR3 sequences listed, around 15% are singletons. Sequenced here: PBMCs from blood, sampled roughly 12 days after vaccination. The origin of this receptor is a man aged 50 or older who received an inactivated influenza vaccine. The rearrangement uses TRBV3-1 and TRBJ2-7; the D gene is possibly TRBD2 (6 bases). The CDR3 DNA reads as TGTGCCAGCAGCCAAGCGGTCGGACTATCATACGAGCAGTACTTC. It yields the protein CASSQAVGLSYEQYF.